The clone carrying this TCR beta chain was counted at least ten times. Its antigen is not known. This sample stems from a study of regulatory T cells in long-lasting Graves disease. Study-wide findings and caveats: There was favoring of TRBV28, TRBJ1-2 and TRBJ2-5 in persistent disease. What was studied was peripheral blood only, and not thyroid tissue. More public clonotypes were shared by persistent patients (about 2,700) than by new patients (roughly 870).

This sample's time point: newly diagnosed GD, antithyroid drugs for less than 3 months. PBMC-extracted RNA yielded the TCR library. Trimming removed 1 base at V and 1 base at J, with 14 bases between. The length of the CDR3 is 17 residues. CDR1 and CDR2 (germline): LNHNV, YYDKDF (reference sequence). Arm-PCR of CDR3 regions and iRepertoire HTBI primers were used to build TCR beta libraries. Using its own MiXCR run on the multiplex PCR reads, TCRdb lists one record per CDR3 protein. The data hold about 330,000 distinct CDR3 sequences, with under 20% observed a single time. These sequences were also reported in another study, on T cells in Graves' hyperthyroidism and ophthalmopathy. This second study notes: Researchers report that a 13 V-J model separated ophthalmopathy from stable hyperthyroidism.

The sample here was peripheral blood mononuclear cells (PBMCs), taken at new diagnosis, from a patient treated with antithyroid drugs. This TCR came from a woman between 18 and 29 years old with Graves disease. The chain employs TRBV15 and TRBJ2-1, with D possibly matching TRBD1 (5 bases). The CDR3 sequence is CATSRVNKGESYNEQFF. CDR3 DNA: TGTGCCACCAGCAGAGTAAATAAAGGGGAATCCTACAATGAGCAGTTCTTC.